This TCR beta chain derives from a study of shared clonotypes between healthy human individuals. Study results and limitations: Relative to their counterparts shared across all four donors, non-shared clonotypes exhibited diminished generation probabilities. The study generally estimated greater richness for naive than memory subsets.

Each cell subset's genomic DNA was divided evenly among several immunoSEQ plates. Here immunoSEQ multiplex PCR was the method, and the copy in TCRdb shows in-frame clones only, minus some. The sample lists around 99,000 clones, 60% to 75% occurring once. Free of recent acute infections or vaccinations, the donors were healthy HIV-negative adults. For this clone: Its antigen is as yet unknown.

Per germline, CDR1 MNHEY and CDR2 SVGAGI. This CDR3 comprises 14 residues. V lost 2 bases to trimming and J lost 5 bases, with 12 bases between them. The source of this sequence is a man in his thirties or forties in good health. Sequencing was done on a sample of memory CD8+ T cells sorted from blood. Subset described: CD45RO+ cells pooled with CCR7-negative TemRA cells. The chain has TRBV6-5 and TRBJ1-1; D unclear. The CDR3 protein is CASSYGPIETEAFF. DNA for the CDR3: TGTGCCAGCAGTTACGGACCGATAGAGACTGAAGCTTTCTTT.